These 19 T cell receptor beta chains were sequenced from one sample in a study of cytomegalovirus exposure and HLA in healthy donors. The PCR ran on 60 Vbeta and 13 Jbeta primers. Produced via immunoSEQ multiplex PCR; TCRdb's table is partial and in-frame only. The data hold 150,000 or so clones, with about 77% observed a single time. Material for sequencing was PBMCs. The source of these receptors is a man younger than 35 in good health and CMV-seropositive.

The chain is built from TRBV7-9 and TRBJ2-7, with 7 nucleotides matching TRBD2. Germline CDR1 is SEHNR and CDR2 is FQNEAQ (reference sequence). This CDR3 has 15 residues. Losses at the gene ends were 1 base for V and 4 bases for J; bases not matched to a gene: 7. CDR3 in amino acids: CASSLGGRGIYEQYF. CDR3 sequence (DNA): TGTGCCAGCAGCTTAGGAGGGCGGGGGATTTACGAGCAGTACTTC. Looking up the rest from reference TRBV7-9 and TRBJ2-7 gives the full variable domain: DTGVSQNPRHKITKRGQNVTFRCDPISEHNRLYWYRQTLGQGPEFLTYFQNEAQLEKSRLLSDRFSAERPKGSFSTLEIQRTEQGDSAMYLCASSLGGRGIYEQYFGPGTRLTVT.

This chain uses TRBV2 with TRBJ1-2; 7 nucleotides match TRBD1. Per germline, CDR1 SNHLY and CDR2 FYNNEI. The V gene end was trimmed by 6 bases and the J gene end by 1 base; junction bases not matched to a gene: 2. The CDR3 runs to 13 residues. The CDR3 is CASRGQINYGYTF. The CDR3 nucleotides read TGTGCCAGCAGGGGACAGATTAACTATGGCTACACCTTC.

The V gene is TRBV19, the J gene TRBJ2-4; TRBD1 aligns across 8 bases. CDR1 and CDR2 from the germline V gene are LNHDA and SQIVND (reference sequence). V shed 7 bases and J 7 bases; nucleotides not matched to a gene: 9. CDR3 length: 14 amino acids. The CDR3 sequence: CASKMTGDGNIQYF. The CDR3 DNA is TGTGCCAGTAAGATGACAGGGGATGGCAACATTCAGTACTTC.

This clone was recorded a few times. The rearrangement joins TRBV11-3 to TRBJ2-7; D not resolved. CDR3 length: 13 residues. V gave up 1 base and J gave up 5 bases, with 9 bases separating them. CDR1 SGHNT and CDR2 YENEEA come from the germline V gene. The CDR3 region is CASSLASGDEQYF. CDR3 nucleotides: TGTGCCAGCAGCTTAGCCTCCGGTGACGAGCAGTACTTC.

J is TRBJ2-1 and V is TRBV6-1; the D gene is possibly TRBD1 (5 bases). The CDR3 sequence is 14 residues long. Trimming removed 5 bases from V and 9 bases from J, with 17 bases in between. Germline CDR1 MNHNS, CDR2 SASEGT. The CDR3 DNA is TGTGCCAGCAGTCCAGGGTTTATGGCTGTTGAGCAGTTCTTC. Encoded protein: CASSPGFMAVEQFF.

The chain combines TRBV28 with TRBJ1-2; perhaps TRBD1 as D (6 bases). The V and J ends lost 5 bases and 7 bases respectively, with 26 bases between them. Looked up from germline, CDR1 is MDHEN and CDR2 is SYDVKM. There are 17 residues in the CDR3. CDR3 protein: CASSPETGYLYSGGYTF. CDR3 nucleotides: TGTGCCAGCAGTCCGGAGACAGGTTACTTGTACAGCGGTGGCTACACCTTC.

The chain carries TRBV5-1 and TRBJ1-6; D is unclear. The CDR3 contains 14 residues. The germline gives CDR1 SGHRS, CDR2 YFSETQ. V dropped 0 bases and J dropped 7 bases, with 8 bases sitting between them. The CDR3 DNA is TGCGCCAGCAGCTTGGGGACTCAGAATTCACCCCTCCACTTT. Protein: CASSLGTQNSPLHF. Complete variable domain (other parts from reference TRBV5-1 and TRBJ1-6): KAGVTQTPRYLIKTRGQQVTLSCSPISGHRSVSWYQQTPGQGLQFLFEYFSETQRNKGNFPGRFSGRQFSNSRSEMNVSTLELGDSALYLCASSLGTQNSPLHFGNGTRLTVT.

V and J are TRBV10-3 and TRBJ1-5; D might be TRBD1 (6 bases). This CDR3 spans 15 amino acids. Trimming cost V 3 bases and J 5 bases, with 14 bases left between them. Germline lookup yields CDR1 ENHRY and CDR2 SYGVKD. CDR3 in DNA: TGTGCCATCAGTGAAGAAGGGGGTTCTCATCAGCCCCAGCATTTT. Translation gives CAISEEGGSHQPQHF.

The chain joins TRBV18 to TRBJ2-3; 7 nucleotides match TRBD2. This CDR3 spans 15 amino acids. Germline loops: CDR1 KGHSH, CDR2 LQKENI. J gave up 0 bases and V 3 bases, and 3 bases lay outside the gene matches. The CDR3, as DNA: TGTGCCAGCTCACCGCGGGACTACAGCACAGATACGCAGTATTTT. This encodes CASSPRDYSTDTQYF.

The chain links TRBV5-5 to TRBJ1-5, with 7 positions matching TRBD1. The V and J ends lost 4 bases and 2 bases, in that order; junction bases with no gene match: 6. The CDR3 is made up of 15 amino acids. The germline gives CDR1 SGHKS, CDR2 YYEKEE (reference sequence). Here the CDR3 reads CASSAGTARNQPQHF. In DNA, the CDR3 is TGTGCCAGCAGCGCCGGGACAGCCCGCAATCAGCCCCAGCATTTT.

This clone was recorded once. This chain connects TRBV30 to TRBJ2-6; D gene uncertain. The germline V and J ends were trimmed by 0 bases and 1 base, with 4 bases remaining between them. CDR3 length equals 14 residues. Germline V gene data show CDR1 as GTSNPN and CDR2 as SVGIG (reference sequence). CDR3 sequence: CAWSVSSGANVLTF. The CDR3 DNA sequence: TGTGCCTGGAGTGTCAGTTCTGGGGCCAACGTCCTGACTTTC. The full variable domain, rest sourced from reference TRBV30 and TRBJ2-6, is SQTIHQWPATLVQPVGSPLSLECTVEGTSNPNLYWYRQAAGRGLQLLFYSVGIGQISSEVPQNLSASRPQDRQFILSSKKLLLSDSGFYLCAWSVSSGANVLTFGAGSRLTVL.

CDR3 residues: CASSLADSGISVNEQFF. The CDR3 DNA is TGTGCCAGCAGCTTAGCGGACAGCGGGATATCGGTTAATGAGCAGTTCTTC. The chain links TRBV7-9 to TRBJ2-1, with D perhaps TRBD2 (7 bases). The CDR3 contains 17 residues. CDR1 is SEHNR and CDR2 is FQNEAQ in the germline V gene (reference sequence). The V end lost 0 bases, the J end lost 7 bases, and 19 bases lay between the germline ends.

The rearrangement uses TRBV4-1 and TRBJ2-5; 7 nucleotides line up with TRBD1. The length of the CDR3 is 16 residues. V lost 4 bases to trimming and J lost 5 bases; unmatched junction nucleotides: 13. The germline V gene encodes CDR1 MGHRA and CDR2 YSYEKL. The CDR3 nucleotides read TGCGCCAGCAGCCCTAACTGGGGAGAGGGGGCGGAGACCCAGTACTTC. Amino acid sequence: CASSPNWGEGAETQYF.

The V and J genes are TRBV19 and TRBJ2-7; TRBD2 agrees at 10 bases. CDR1 is LNHDA, CDR2 SQIVND, per germline (reference sequence). CDR3 length equals 15 residues. V gave up 4 bases and J gave up 4 bases; unmatched junction bases: 7. The CDR3 is CASSTQREGLYEQYF. The DNA for the CDR3 is TGTGCCAGTAGTACCCAGCGGGAGGGCCTTTACGAGCAGTACTTC.

The V gene is TRBV27, the J gene TRBJ2-5; 13 positions agree with TRBD2. Trimming took 6 bases from V and 5 from J; bases not matched to a gene: 15. This CDR3 contains 18 residues. Germline V gene sequence: CDR1 MNHEY, CDR2 SMNVEV (reference sequence). The CDR3 loop reads CASRPKLAGGPPGETQYF. Written as DNA, the CDR3 is TGTGCCAGCAGACCTAAACTAGCGGGAGGGCCCCCTGGGGAGACCCAGTACTTC.

Only one count was recorded for this clone. The CDR3 nucleotides read TGTGCCAGCAGCTTGCTTCCAGACTCTGGAAACACCATATATTTT. It encodes CASSLLPDSGNTIYF. The chain employs TRBV5-8 and TRBJ1-3; D not resolved. Per germline, CDR1 SGHTS and CDR2 YDEGEE. This CDR3 region has 15 residues. With 1 base removed from V and 0 bases from J, the gap between germline ends came to 8 bases.

This clone has more than one count but fewer than ten. This chain joins TRBV4-1 and TRBJ1-5; weak D call: TRBD1 (6 bases). CDR1 and CDR2 from the germline V gene are MGHRA and YSYEKL. The CDR3 contains 13 residues. Trimming stripped 1 base from V and 6 bases from J, with 7 bases between. CDR3 in amino acids: CASSQGGGQPQHF. As DNA, the CDR3 is TGCGCCAGCAGCCAAGGAGGGGGTCAGCCCCAGCATTTT.

This rearrangement joins TRBV19 to TRBJ1-1; possibly TRBD1 for D (5 bases). Trimming took 7 bases from V and 1 from J, leaving 19 bases between them. The CDR3 length is 16 residues. CDR1 and CDR2 from the germline V gene are LNHDA and SQIVND (reference sequence). The CDR3 coding sequence is TGTGCCAGTAAGAGACTCGGTGGGGCACCGAACACTGAAGCTTTCTTT. Protein: CASKRLGGAPNTEAFF. Filled out from reference TRBV19 and TRBJ1-1, the complete variable domain reads DGGITQSPKYLFRKEGQNVTLSCEQNLNHDAMYWYRQDPGQGLRLIYYSQIVNDFQKGDIAEGYSVSREKKESFPLTVTSAQKNPTAFYLCASKRLGGAPNTEAFFGQGTRLTVV.

The rearrangement links TRBV5-1 to TRBJ1-5; D unresolved. Germline assignment: CDR1 SGHRS and CDR2 YFSETQ. The CDR3 is 15 residues long. Trimming pared 0 bases from V and 1 base from J, leaving 8 bases between. CDR3 loop: CASSLDYSSNQPQHF. CDR3 nucleotide sequence: TGCGCCAGCAGCTTGGATTACAGCAGCAATCAGCCCCAGCATTTT.